This T cell receptor beta chain came from a study of blood T cell repertoires in COVID-19. About the study: From T cells, B-cell-depleted T cells, or PBMCs came the material, which was cDNA or gDNA.

Losses at the gene ends were 1 base for V and 8 bases for J; bases not matched to a gene: 6. The CDR3 runs 15 residues. Germline CDR1 reads SGHTA; CDR2 reads FQGNSA. Per the original methods: Reference gene primers were amplified, and this amplification served to estimate nucleated cell counts. Only in-frame clones appear in the TCRdb table, and some are missing; sequencing was by immunoSEQ multiplex PCR. Clonal size and the V and J genes are those of that table, whereas D and trimming came from the DNA. The sample carries over 200,000 clones, roughly 86% recorded once. This clone was counted a single time.

This chain joins TRBV7-2 and TRBJ1-4, with 8 bases that match TRBD1. The sample taken for sequencing was peripheral blood. This sequence originates from a woman in her 30s with acute or convalescent COVID-19. CDR3 bases: TGTGCCAGCAGCTTAGGGGACAGGCCTGGGGAAAAACTGTTTTTT. It yields the protein CASSLGDRPGEKLFF.